The entry that follows covers one TCR beta chain sequence. What this receptor recognizes is not known. The input lacks base qualities; no much larger clone sits a single base away. Healthy HIV-negative adults with no recently reported acute infections or vaccinations were included as donors. Every donor was a Caucasian adult residing in Nashville, Tennessee, USA. CD4+ T cells were enriched through magnetic negative selection, after which naive cells were positively selected on CD45RA and the remaining negative fraction served as the memory subset. Blood was collected by leukapheresis, and PBMCs were isolated by Ficoll-Histopaque density gradient centrifugation and then cryopreserved in liquid nitrogen vapor phase. Purity and quantity of every magnetically sorted T cell population were checked by analytical flow cytometry. Genomic DNA was isolated from every sorted fraction and measured by UV absorbance on a Nanodrop 2000c.

Based on the germline V gene, the CDR1 and CDR2 sequences are MDHEN and SYDVKM. V ends up 5 bases short and J 3 bases short, with an unmatched junction base count of 9. The CDR3 measures 16 amino acids from cysteine to phenylalanine. CDR3 DNA is the only sequence kept; it has 48 bases, read in frame from the first base. Using the deep immunoSEQ assay, multiplex PCR amplified TCR CDR3 regions from genomic DNA. Extracted genomic DNA from each cell subset was distributed evenly across all wells of several immunoSEQ 96-well plates, and each plate was treated as a replicate. For sorted subsets, 200 ng of genomic DNA, equivalent to roughly 33,000 T cell genomes, went into each replicate PCR. The purified libraries were quantified using a Qubit 3.0 fluorometer, sized with a Bioanalyzer 2100, and then quantified again using the KAPA Library Quantification kit. Every immunoSEQ 96-well plate was sequenced on a dedicated single-read 150-cycle Illumina NextSeq 550 flow cell. The source study handled its data this way. Because only junctional sequences without quality scores were contained in the immunoSEQ output, filtering matching that applied to full-length reads could not be performed. Sequences were annotated with PyIR, a Python wrapper for IgBLAST v1.9, using IMGT germline references to assign V/J genes and CDR3. Reads with weak V/J assignments (E-value above 1e-6), missing CDR3, stop codons, out-of-frame junctions, or ambiguous translated residues were removed. V3J clonotypes were defined as sequences sharing an identical inferred V gene, J gene, and CDR3 amino acid sequence. To compute the percentage overlap between repertoires, the number of shared unique clonotypes was divided by the size of the smaller repertoire. Richness of each repertoire was evaluated using RTK rarefaction, the Chao1 estimator, and Recon v2.1 estimates of unobserved clonotypes. Generation probabilities for all TCRbeta clonotypes obtained by the gDNA method from a handful of donors were computed using OLGA. Not all clones reach the TCRdb copy of this immuneACCESS table, which keeps in-frame sequences only. Checked studies attribute under half of the gap to unresolved V genes and leave the rest unexplained. V, J and clone size derive from that table, while D and trimming were established from the DNA sequence. The sample table lists millions of clones, approximately 95% of them with a count of one. The ten largest clones represent about 0.39% of the sample.

This sample was taken from a study of shared clonotypes between healthy human individuals (dated by TCRdb to the early 2020s). Broadly, across the study: A couple of women and a few men aged 18 to 49 years were included in the cohort. For each donor, CD4 naive and CD4 memory were each given three plates, CD8 naive was given two plates, and CD8 memory was given one plate. Blood TCR repertoires of five healthy adults were deeply sequenced to estimate repertoire size and the extent of clonotype sharing between individuals. Libraries were prepared and TCR repertoires were sequenced by different laboratories using diverse techniques, in order to increase sequencing depth and limit assay-specific biases. Between about 0.8 and 9 billion PBMCs per donor were obtained by leukapheresis.

Overall results and qualifications from the work: Across a handful of donors, roughly 5.1% of naive CD4, approximately 3.6% of naive CD8, about 2% of memory CD4, and roughly 0.4% of memory CD8 clonotypes were shared. Pairwise subsampling indicated that sequencing depth was expected to affect the degree of clonotype sharing among donors. Sampling was restricted to blood, and TCR repertoires in tissues likely differ from the TCR repertoires found in blood. The small number of donors limited the genetic and exposure-history diversity represented. Even with the large sequencing depth, rarefaction of the sorted-subset datasets indicated that sequencing was incomplete. Higher generation probabilities were observed for clonotypes shared by all four sorted-subset donors than for non-shared clonotypes. Naive subsets generally had larger estimated clonotype richness than memory subsets did.

The sequenced sample consisted of naive CD4+ T cells from PBMCs. The meaning of the sample's cell subset or site label: CD45RA+ positively selected. This receptor was taken from a man between 18 and 29 years old in good health. Some clones in this sample may be carry-over from other donors' samples. The rearranged chain carries TRBV28 and TRBJ2-3, with TRBD2 matching 9 junction bases. The nucleotide sequence is given as TGTGCCAGCAGTCCCTCGGATGGACTAGCGACAGATACGCAGTATTTT. This translates into CASSPSDGLATDTQYF.